Listed here are 24 T cell receptor beta chains from one sample, sequenced in a study of blood T cells in healthy people across ages. Through a sample-barcoded 5' primer and a J-beta primer mix, a second PCR was run for roughly 7 to 12 cycles. TCRdb fed the 5' RACE reads into MiXCR, producing one record per CDR3 protein. The sample has hundreds of thousands of distinct CDR3 sequences, 40% to 45% seen once. The sequencing input was blood. All receptors come from an elderly man in good health.

This rearrangement joins TRBV7-3 to TRBJ2-4, with 7 bases matching TRBD1. The CDR3 covers 15 residues. The germline gives CDR1 SGHTA, CDR2 FQGTGA. The V segment lost 2 bases and the J segment 12 bases; nucleotides outside the gene matches: 13. The CDR3 is CASSLHGTAQDTQYF. CDR3 sequence (DNA): TGTGCCAGCAGCTTACATGGGACAGCACAGGACACTCAGTACTTC.

This clonotype was counted only a few times. The V call is TRBV12-3 or TRBV12-4, the J call TRBJ2-4, with D perhaps TRBD1 (6 bases). The CDR3 length is 14 residues. Trimming left V 6 bases short and J 8 bases short, with 17 bases between. CDR3 sequence (DNA): TGTGCCAGCAGCCCGGGACAACCTGGAGACATTCAGTACTTC. Translated, it gives CASSPGQPGDIQYF.

Notes on this clonotype: A much larger clone sits a single nucleotide away, making a read error possible. The chain uses TRBV29-1 and TRBJ2-7; D might be TRBD1 (5 bases). The CDR3 is made up of 16 amino acids. V dropped 4 bases and J dropped 7 bases, with 26 bases sitting between them. Germline V CDR1 and CDR2: SQVTM, ANQGSEA. CDR3 nucleotides: TGCAGCGTTGTGGGGCCGCGACAGAGAAGCTCGGATGAGCAGTACTTC. Translating it yields CSVVGPRQRSSDEQYF.

The V gene is TRBV6-6, the J gene TRBJ1-2, with D perhaps matching TRBD1 (6 bases). CDR1 is MNHNY, CDR2 SVGAGI, per germline (reference sequence). The ends were cut back, 10 bases at V and 2 bases at J, with 14 bases in the middle. The CDR3 spans 13 residues. This CDR3 is CAILGALNYGYTF. The CDR3 bases are TGTGCCATTTTGGGGGCACTAAACTATGGCTACACCTTC.

J is TRBJ2-3 and V is TRBV20-1; 8 bases align to TRBD2. The V and J ends lost 3 bases and 0 bases, in that order; junction bases with no gene match: 5. This CDR3 has 15 residues. Germline assignment: CDR1 DFQATT and CDR2 SNEGSKA (reference sequence). The CDR3 sequence: CSASPGGGSTDTQYF. The CDR3 DNA sequence: TGCAGTGCTAGTCCGGGGGGGGGTAGCACAGATACGCAGTATTTT.

J is TRBJ2-2 and V is TRBV27; the match to TRBD2 covers 7 bases. Per germline, CDR1 MNHEY and CDR2 SMNVEV (reference sequence). Unmatched junction bases numbered 3, after V lost 2 bases and J lost 3 bases. This CDR3 contains 15 residues. CDR3 amino acids: CASSLRGGDTGELFF. The CDR3 DNA follows: TGTGCCAGCAGTTTACGGGGAGGGGACACCGGGGAGCTGTTTTTT.

At least ten counts were recorded for this clonotype. The J gene is TRBJ2-5, the V gene TRBV29-1; D is possibly TRBD1 or TRBD2 (5 bases each). Germline V lookup: CDR1 SQVTM, CDR2 ANQGSEA. The CDR3 is 13 residues long. V was cut by 6 bases and J by 7 bases, with 18 bases left in between. The CDR3 sequence: CSVYGTYEGTQYF. In nucleotides, the CDR3 is TGCAGCGTCTACGGGACCTACGAGGGGACCCAGTACTTC.

The chain links TRBV28 to TRBJ1-5, with D possibly TRBD1 on 5 matching bases. The CDR3 is made up of 15 amino acids. Deletions cut 5 bases from V and 7 bases from J, with 18 bases between. In germline, CDR1 is MDHEN, CDR2 SYDVKM. This chain's CDR3 is CASSPVGRVRQPQHF. CDR3 in DNA: TGTGCCAGCAGTCCGGTTGGCAGGGTAAGGCAGCCCCAGCATTTT. The variable domain in full, with the rest retrieved from reference TRBV28 and TRBJ1-5, is DVKVTQSSRYLVKRTGEKVFLECVQDMDHENMFWYRQDPGLGLRLIYFSYDVKMKEKGDIPEGYSVSREKKERFSLILESASTNQTSMYLCASSPVGRVRQPQHFGDGTRLSIL.

The J gene is TRBJ2-7, the V gene TRBV7-2, with D maybe TRBD2 (6 bases). The DNA matches TRBJ2-5 better at its end, which makes the J call doubtful. Germline V gene sequence: CDR1 SGHTA, CDR2 FQGNSA. This CDR3 region has 14 residues. CDR3 bases: TGTGCCAGCAGCTTAGGGGCTAGCGTAGAGACCCAGTACTTC. Its protein product is CASSLGASVETQYF.

This rearrangement joins TRBV20-1 to TRBJ2-4; no clear D gene. The J call may be faulty, since TRBJ2-5 better matches the DNA end. This CDR3 contains 11 residues. CDR1 is DFQATT and CDR2 is SNEGSKA in the germline V gene (reference sequence). This CDR3 is CSARVKETQYF. CDR3 sequence (DNA): TGCAGTGCTAGGGTTAAAGAGACCCAGTACTTC.

This clonotype was observed a few times. The chain recombines TRBV9 with TRBJ2-1; the D gene is possibly TRBD2 (5 bases). The CDR3 loop spans 15 amino acids. Germline loops: CDR1 SGDLS, CDR2 YYNGEE. The V end lost 0 bases, the J end lost 2 bases, and 9 bases lay between the germline ends. CDR3 bases: TGTGCCAGCAGCGTAGTAAGCGGCCCCTACAATGAGCAGTTCTTC. As protein: CASSVVSGPYNEQFF.

This chain uses TRBV20-1 with TRBJ1-5; D may be TRBD1 (5 bases). The CDR3 spans 12 residues. The germline V gene has CDR1 DFQATT and CDR2 SNEGSKA (reference sequence). V lost 0 bases to trimming and J lost 12 bases, with 12 bases between them. The CDR3 nucleotides are TGCAGTGCTAGAGAGTCCCCGGGGCGCCAGCATTTT. Translating it yields CSARESPGRQHF.

This clonotype has more than one count but fewer than ten. The rearrangement joins TRBV6-5 to TRBJ2-2; TRBD2 might be the D (6 bases). There are 15 residues in the CDR3. The V and J ends lost 6 bases and 1 base respectively, with 12 bases between them. The germline CDR1 and CDR2 sequences are MNHEY and SVGAGI. CDR3 amino acids: CASSPTRQNTGELFF. The CDR3, as DNA: TGTGCCAGCAGCCCGACTAGACAGAACACCGGGGAGCTGTTTTTT.

DNA for the CDR3: TGTGCCAGCAGTTTAGAGGGGGGTTGGAGGTGGCAGTTCTTC. Translation gives CASSLEGGWRWQFF. V usage is TRBV28 and J usage is TRBJ2-1; D assignment may be TRBD1 or TRBD2 (6 bases each). With 2 bases removed from V and 12 bases from J, the gap between germline ends came to 17 bases. In germline, CDR1 is MDHEN, CDR2 SYDVKM. The CDR3 has 14 residues.

This clonotype has a handful of counts. The J gene is TRBJ2-5, the V gene TRBV10-2; 10 bases fit TRBD2. Germline CDR1 and CDR2: WSHSY and SAAADI. This CDR3 has 15 amino acids. The J segment lost 2 bases and the V segment lost 4 bases, leaving 4 bases of the junction unmatched. The CDR3 DNA reads TGCGCCAGCAGTGGACTAGCGGGTCTACAAGAGACCCAGTACTTC. It encodes CASSGLAGLQETQYF.

J is TRBJ2-1 and V is TRBV24-1; 12 bases line up with TRBD1. CDR1 KGHDR and CDR2 SFDVKD come from the germline V gene. This CDR3 contains 16 residues. The J segment lost 7 bases and the V segment lost 4 bases, leaving 7 bases of the junction unmatched. CDR3 in amino acids: CATSDPGQGARNEQFF. CDR3 bases: TGTGCCACCAGTGACCCGGGACAGGGGGCGCGGAATGAGCAGTTCTTC.

This clonotype was detected ten times or more. J is TRBJ2-7 and V is TRBV7-2; 8 bases fit TRBD2. Germline V lookup: CDR1 SGHTA, CDR2 FQGNSA. The junction had 18 bases not matched to a gene; V was cut back by 2 bases and J by 6 bases. This CDR3 region has 18 residues. The CDR3 here is CASSLYRVGAGGSGEQYF. The CDR3 DNA follows: TGTGCCAGCAGCTTATATAGGGTAGGGGCGGGAGGTTCAGGCGAGCAGTACTTC.

This chain links TRBV20-1 with TRBJ1-2; D uncertain. V was trimmed by 3 bases and J by 2 bases, leaving 7 bases between them. The CDR3 sequence is 12 residues long. Germline CDR1 is DFQATT and CDR2 is SNEGSKA (reference sequence). The CDR3 DNA reads as TGCAGTGCTAGGATAGAGAACTATGGCTACACCTTC. This codes for CSARIENYGYTF.

This clonotype turned up a few times. The genes are TRBV29-1 and TRBJ2-4; no clear D gene. V was cut by 2 bases and J by 6 bases, with 14 bases left in between. CDR1 is SQVTM and CDR2 is ANQGSEA in the germline V gene. CDR3 length: 14 amino acids. CDR3 protein: CSVESLQSGNIQYF. The CDR3 DNA reads TGCAGCGTTGAATCGCTGCAGTCTGGAAACATTCAGTACTTC.

The chain uses TRBV19 and TRBJ2-3; 8 bases align to TRBD1. The junction had 7 bases not matched to a gene; V was cut back by 4 bases and J by 1 base. The CDR3 spans 16 residues. CDR1 and CDR2 from the germline V gene are LNHDA and SQIVND (reference sequence). CDR3 protein: CASSTWTGTGTDTQYF. As DNA, the CDR3 is TGTGCCAGTAGTACCTGGACAGGGACAGGCACAGATACGCAGTATTTT.

This sequence joins TRBV12-3 or TRBV12-4 and TRBJ2-4, with D possibly being TRBD1 (6 bases). The better agreement between TRBJ2-5 and the DNA end casts doubt on the J call. This CDR3 has 16 residues. Here the CDR3 reads CASRAVRGRHQETQYF. The CDR3 DNA is TGTGCCAGCAGGGCGGTTAGGGGGAGACACCAAGAGACCCAGTACTTC.

The chain is built from TRBV12-5 and TRBJ1-4, with a tentative D call TRBD1 (6 bases). The V end lost 6 bases, the J end lost 4 bases, and 12 bases lay between the germline ends. Germline values: CDR1 LGHNT, CDR2 FRNRAP. The CDR3 loop spans 14 amino acids. The CDR3 spells CASGRTDDNEKLFF. The CDR3 DNA sequence: TGTGCTAGTGGCCGGACAGACGATAATGAAAAACTGTTTTTT. The entire variable domain, with the rest obtained from reference TRBV12-5 and TRBJ1-4, is as follows: DARVTQTPRHKVTEMGQEVTMRCQPILGHNTVFWYRQTMMQGLELLAYFRNRAPLDDSGMPKDRFSAEMPDATLATLKIQPSEPRDSAVYFCASGRTDDNEKLFFGSGTQLSVL.

In its sample, this clonotype was seen a few times. The V gene is TRBV6-2 or TRBV6-3, the J gene TRBJ2-7, with 8 bases identical to TRBD1. Trimming at V came to 6 bases and at J to 4 bases, leaving 11 bases not matched to a gene. CDR1 and CDR2 (germline): MNHEY, SVGEGT. The CDR3 has 15 residues. The CDR3 protein is CASSPGGVQDYEQYF. CDR3 nucleotide sequence: TGTGCCAGCAGCCCAGGGGGCGTACAGGATTACGAGCAGTACTTC.

This chain connects TRBV4-1 to TRBJ2-7; D unresolved. Trimming cost V 1 base and J 3 bases, with 10 bases left between them. CDR1 MGHRA and CDR2 YSYEKL come from the germline V gene. The CDR3 has 14 residues. The CDR3 nucleotides are TGCGCCAGCAGCCAAGTCGGGCCCTACTACGAGCAGTACTTC. As protein: CASSQVGPYYEQYF.